Below, 31 T cell receptor beta chains from the same sample are listed, as sequenced in a study of blood T cell repertoires in COVID-19. Here immunoSEQ multiplex PCR was the method, and the copy in TCRdb shows in-frame clones only, minus some. This sample has 150,000 to 180,000 clones, with around 83% found just once. The specimen sequenced was peripheral blood. The receptors come from a woman aged 60-75 years with COVID-19, enrolled during active disease.

V and J are TRBV6-6 and TRBJ1-5; no definite D call. The germline V gene has CDR1 MNHNY and CDR2 SVGAGI (reference sequence). The CDR3 has 13 amino acids. Trimming removed 6 bases from V and 5 bases from J, with 11 bases in between. DNA for the CDR3: TGTGCCAGCAGCCTGGAGGGCTATCAGCCCCAGCATTTT. Its translation: CASSLEGYQPQHF.

Comments on this clone: The same CDR3 can be traced to other DNA sequences in this sample. The rearrangement uses TRBV18 and TRBJ2-3; 9 nucleotides line up with TRBD1. The CDR3 spans 14 residues. The germline V gene encodes CDR1 KGHSH and CDR2 LQKENI. After removal of 6 bases from V and 4 bases from J, the junction contained 5 bases not matched to a gene. This CDR3 is CASSPGQGADTQYF. The CDR3 DNA is TGTGCCAGCTCGCCGGGACAGGGAGCAGATACGCAGTATTTT.

This clone came up a few times. This chain uses TRBV3-1 (or the pseudogene TRBV3-2) with TRBJ1-2, with 10 bases fitting TRBD1. Germline V CDR1 and CDR2: LGHDT, YNNKEL (reference sequence). J was trimmed by 4 bases and V by 1 base; bases with no gene match: 3. This CDR3 spans 15 amino acids. Written as DNA, the CDR3 is TGTGCCAGCAGCCAAGGGGACAGGGGCGGCTATGGCTACACCTTC. Protein: CASSQGDRGGYGYTF.

This chain's CDR3 is CASCQGATGNTIYF. CDR3 DNA: TGTGCCAGCTGCCAGGGTGCCACTGGAAACACCATATATTTT. The gene calls are TRBV9 and TRBJ1-3; TRBD1 is a possible D gene (5 bases). The CDR3 covers 14 residues. V was clipped by 7 bases and J by 2 bases, with 13 bases between them. CDR1 SGDLS and CDR2 YYNGEE come from the germline V gene.

The chain has TRBV18 and TRBJ1-1, with D unclear. The germline V gene has CDR1 KGHSH and CDR2 LQKENI. The germline V and J ends were trimmed by 3 bases and 5 bases, with 19 bases remaining between them. CDR3 length equals 16 residues. The CDR3 here is CASSPSPGAGWTEAFF. The CDR3 DNA follows: TGTGCCAGCTCACCTTCGCCAGGAGCGGGGTGGACTGAAGCTTTCTTT.

This sequence joins TRBV27 and TRBJ2-7; the D is unclear. The V end was cut by 5 bases, the J end by 5 bases, with 13 bases between. Germline V gene sequence: CDR1 MNHEY, CDR2 SMNVEV (reference sequence). The CDR3 consists of 13 residues. DNA for the CDR3: TGTGCCAGCAGTGTCGGGTATCGCCACGAGCAGTACTTC. This gives the protein CASSVGYRHEQYF.

The gene calls are TRBV7-6 and TRBJ1-4; a possible D gene is TRBD1 (5 bases). This CDR3 is 15 amino acids long. V shed 1 base and J shed 7 bases, with 13 bases lying between them. Per germline, CDR1 SGHVS and CDR2 FNYEAQ. The CDR3 DNA is TGTGCCAGCAGCTTAGTAGGAGGGACCCGTGAAAAACTGTTTTTT. Translating it yields CASSLVGGTREKLFF.

CDR3 amino acids: CASSPDRNYEQYF. The CDR3 coding sequence is TGTGCCAGCAGCCCGGACAGGAACTACGAGCAGTACTTC. The rearrangement joins TRBV5-6 to TRBJ2-7; TRBD1 agrees at 7 bases. The CDR3 is made up of 13 amino acids. Germline trimming cut 4 bases from V and 3 bases from J; bases unmatched to any gene: 4. CDR1 SGHDT and CDR2 YYEEEE come from the germline V gene. Full variable domain (missing parts from reference TRBV5-6 and TRBJ2-7): DAGVTQSPTHLIKTRGQQVTLRCSPKSGHDTVSWYQQALGQGPQFIFQYYEEEERQRGNFPDRFSGHQFPNYSSELNVNALLLGDSALYLCASSPDRNYEQYFGPGTRLTVT.

The chain combines TRBV15 with TRBJ1-2, with 8 bases identical to TRBD1. V dropped 1 base and J dropped 3; count of bases not matched to a gene: 22. CDR3 size: 21 residues. The germline V gene has CDR1 LNHNV and CDR2 YYDKDF (reference sequence). The CDR3 DNA sequence: TGTGCCACCAGCAGAGGCAACAGGGGGGCGGATAAATCGCGCGGTGACTATGGCTACACCTTC. Translated, it gives CATSRGNRGADKSRGDYGYTF.

This clone came up a few times. The genes are TRBV11-2 and TRBJ2-5, with 7 bases identical to TRBD2. V was clipped by 3 bases and J by 5 bases; unmatched bases: 6. The CDR3 consists of 14 residues. Germline-derived CDR1 and CDR2 are SGHAT and FQNNGV. CDR3 sequence (DNA): TGTGCCAGCAGCTTTGGGAGGGATAGGGAGACCCAGTACTTC. Translating gives CASSFGRDRETQYF.

This chain's CDR3 is CASSRPGDSPLHF. CDR3 DNA sequence: TGTGCCAGTAGCCGGCCCGGGGATTCACCCCTCCACTTT. The chain recombines TRBV19 with TRBJ1-6; D ambiguous. Germline V gene data show CDR1 as LNHDA and CDR2 as SQIVND (reference sequence). The length of the CDR3 is 13 residues. V dropped 6 bases and J dropped 8 bases, with 11 bases sitting between them.

The chain has TRBV19 and TRBJ2-2, with 7 bases that match TRBD1. The trim removed 7 bases at V and 7 bases at J, leaving 9 bases unmatched. The CDR3 spans 14 residues. CDR1 and CDR2 (germline): LNHDA, SQIVND (reference sequence). CDR3 sequence reads: CASTVGQANGELFF. In nucleotides, the CDR3 is TGTGCCAGTACCGTTGGACAGGCTAACGGGGAGCTGTTTTTT.

J is TRBJ1-2 and V is TRBV15; TRBD1 matches 7 bases. This CDR3 region has 12 residues. Germline V gene data show CDR1 as LNHNV and CDR2 as YYDKDF (reference sequence). The junction had 5 bases not matched to a gene; V was cut back by 5 bases and J by 8 bases. In DNA form, the CDR3 reads TGTGCCACCAGCCCTCGGACAGGCGGCTACACCTTC. Translated: CATSPRTGGYTF.

The V gene is TRBV19, the J gene TRBJ1-2; perhaps TRBD1 as D (6 bases). The length of the CDR3 is 14 residues. The ends were cut back, 3 bases at V and 5 bases at J, with 13 bases in the middle. CDR1 is LNHDA, CDR2 SQIVND, per germline (reference sequence). DNA of the CDR3: TGTGCCAGTAGTATCAAGGACAGCCTATATGGCTACACCTTC. Protein product: CASSIKDSLYGYTF.

This clone was seen only once. The chain is built from TRBV5-1 and TRBJ1-4; D ambiguous. V was trimmed by 4 bases and J by 0 bases, leaving 19 bases between them. This CDR3 region has 18 residues. Germline CDR1 and CDR2: SGHRS and YFSETQ. The CDR3, as DNA: TGCGCCAGCAGCCGATCAAACTTCCAAGGAGCAACTAATGAAAAACTGTTTTTT. This translates into CASSRSNFQGATNEKLFF.

V and J are TRBV7-8 and TRBJ1-1, with D hard to call. V dropped 6 bases and J dropped 6 bases, with 14 bases sitting between them. Germline V gives CDR1 SGHVS, CDR2 FQNEAQ. The CDR3 runs to 13 residues. In DNA form, the CDR3 reads TGTGCCAGCAGTTTCCTTAGTTACCCTGAAGCTTTCTTT. It specifies CASSFLSYPEAFF.

This clone has at least ten counts. This chain uses TRBV6-2 or TRBV6-3 with TRBJ1-5; no reliable D call. The CDR3 has 16 residues. The V gene lost 5 bases and the J gene lost 0 bases, with 14 bases spanning the gap. Germline V gives CDR1 MNHEY, CDR2 SVGEGT. CDR3 in amino acids: CASSQNRHLSNQPQHF. The CDR3 DNA follows: TGTGCCAGCAGTCAAAACAGACACCTTAGCAATCAGCCCCAGCATTTT.

V and J are TRBV5-4 and TRBJ2-7; 8 bases map to TRBD1. J gave up 1 base and V 4 bases, and 7 bases lay outside the gene matches. The CDR3 runs 15 residues. Germline assignment: CDR1 SGHNT and CDR2 YYREEE (reference sequence). The CDR3 DNA is TGTGCCAGCAGCCCCCAGGGGGACAGGTCCTACGAGCAGTACTTC. It is translated as CASSPQGDRSYEQYF. The full variable domain, rest sourced from reference TRBV5-4 and TRBJ2-7, is ETGVTQSPTHLIKTRGQQVTLRCSSQSGHNTVSWYQQALGQGPQFIFQYYREEENGRGNFPPRFSGLQFPNYSSELNVNALELDDSALYLCASSPQGDRSYEQYFGPGTRLTVT.

The chain has TRBV19 and TRBJ1-5, with TRBD1 identical over 8 bases. After removal of 5 bases from V and 6 bases from J, the junction contained 6 bases not matched to a gene. The length of the CDR3 is 14 residues. CDR1 and CDR2 from the germline V gene are LNHDA and SQIVND (reference sequence). CDR3 in amino acids: CASSSRGLAQPQHF. In DNA form, the CDR3 reads TGTGCCAGTAGTTCCAGGGGGCTGGCTCAGCCCCAGCATTTT.

This chain joins TRBV3-1 (or the pseudogene TRBV3-2) and TRBJ1-5; TRBD1 matches 7 bases. The germline V gene encodes CDR1 LGHDT and CDR2 YNNKEL (reference sequence). The CDR3 is made up of 15 amino acids. V was pared by 4 bases and J by 5 bases, with 8 bases of the junction left unmatched. CDR3: CASSPNPRGDQPQHF. DNA of the CDR3: TGTGCCAGCAGCCCGAACCCCAGGGGGGATCAGCCCCAGCATTTT.

The rearrangement uses TRBV30 and TRBJ1-2; a possible D gene is TRBD1 (6 bases). V lost 2 bases to trimming and J lost 1 base, with 17 bases between them. The CDR3 length is 16 residues. The germline gives CDR1 GTSNPN, CDR2 SVGIG (reference sequence). In nucleotides, the CDR3 is TGTGCCTGGAGTTCGCCCGAGAGGGGGTTTAACTATGGCTACACCTTC. Translated, it gives CAWSSPERGFNYGYTF.

J is TRBJ1-1 and V is TRBV10-1; the D is unclear. The germline gives CDR1 WNHNN, CDR2 SYGVQD (reference sequence). V was cut by 7 bases and J by 1 base, with 10 bases left in between. The CDR3 sequence is 13 residues long. The CDR3 DNA reads TGCGCCAGCAAGTTGGGCTCGAACACTGAAGCTTTCTTT. Amino acid sequence: CASKLGSNTEAFF.

The chain has TRBV12-5 and TRBJ2-3, with TRBD1 identical over 8 bases. The germline V gene encodes CDR1 LGHNT and CDR2 FRNRAP. Trimming removed 8 bases from V and 1 base from J; junction bases left unmatched: 8. The CDR3 runs to 15 residues. CDR3 sequence: CASYDRGKGTDTQYF. CDR3 nucleotides: TGTGCTAGTTACGACAGGGGTAAAGGCACAGATACGCAGTATTTT.

The V gene is TRBV11-2, the J gene TRBJ2-2; 7 bases line up with TRBD1. Germline V gives CDR1 SGHAT, CDR2 FQNNGV. The V gene end was trimmed by 5 bases and the J gene end by 7 bases; junction bases not matched to a gene: 7. The CDR3 has 14 amino acids. CDR3 DNA: TGTGCCAGCAGCCCAAACAGGGGCGTCGGGGAGCTGTTTTTT. Protein: CASSPNRGVGELFF.

The rearrangement uses TRBV19 and TRBJ1-4; TRBD1 aligns across 7 bases. This CDR3 comprises 15 residues. CDR1 is LNHDA, CDR2 SQIVND, per germline (reference sequence). V gave up 5 bases and J gave up 3 bases; unmatched junction bases: 6. The CDR3: CASSYQGGSNEKLFF. The CDR3, as DNA: TGTGCCAGTAGTTACCAGGGGGGATCTAATGAAAAACTGTTTTTT.

This chain uses TRBV5-1 with TRBJ2-5, with no clear D. The CDR3 has 15 residues. The germline V gene encodes CDR1 SGHRS and CDR2 YFSETQ. V gave up 3 bases and J gave up 5 bases, with 17 bases separating them. For the CDR3, the DNA is TGCGCCAGCAGCTCTGGTTCGCTGGGCCTGGAGACCCAGTACTTC. Encoded protein: CASSSGSLGLETQYF. The full variable domain, in which reference TRBV5-1 and TRBJ2-5 provide the parts outside the CDR3, is KAGVTQTPRYLIKTRGQQVTLSCSPISGHRSVSWYQQTPGQGLQFLFEYFSETQRNKGNFPGRFSGRQFSNSRSEMNVSTLELGDSALYLCASSSGSLGLETQYFGPGTRLLVL.

V gene TRBV6-6 combines with J gene TRBJ2-2; 7 bases fit TRBD2. The CDR3 has 14 amino acids. Germline values: CDR1 MNHNY, CDR2 SVGAGI (reference sequence). V lost 7 bases, J lost 6 bases, and 8 bases stayed unmatched. Here the CDR3 DNA reads TGTGCCAGCACCTGGACTAGTTCGGCCGGGGAGCTGTTTTTT. Encoded protein: CASTWTSSAGELFF.

The chain carries TRBV19 and TRBJ2-7; D is possibly TRBD1 (5 bases). V was pared by 6 bases and J by 1 base, with 19 bases between. Germline CDR1 is LNHDA and CDR2 is SQIVND (reference sequence). CDR3 length equals 16 residues. The DNA for the CDR3 is TGTGCCAGTAGCGATGATGGTCCAGGGATGTCCTACGAGCAGTACTTC. Its protein product is CASSDDGPGMSYEQYF.

The rearrangement uses TRBV4-1 and TRBJ1-5; D not certain. Deletions cut 0 bases from V and 5 bases from J, with 14 bases between. The CDR3 covers 16 residues. Germline V gene sequence: CDR1 MGHRA, CDR2 YSYEKL. CDR3 sequence: CASSQDRGAFDQPQHF. Here the CDR3 DNA reads TGCGCCAGCAGCCAAGATCGGGGAGCCTTCGATCAGCCCCAGCATTTT.

A remark on this clone: Other DNA sequences in the sample encode the same CDR3. The rearrangement uses TRBV3-1 (or the pseudogene TRBV3-2) and TRBJ1-1; D perhaps matches TRBD1 (6 bases). The germline V and J ends were trimmed by 2 bases and 1 base, with 11 bases remaining between them. The germline V gene has CDR1 LGHDT and CDR2 YNNKEL (reference sequence). CDR3 length: 15 residues. The CDR3 sequence is CASSQNPGQNTEAFF. In DNA form, the CDR3 reads TGTGCCAGCAGCCAAAATCCGGGACAGAACACTGAAGCTTTCTTT.

V and J are TRBV3-1 (or the pseudogene TRBV3-2) and TRBJ2-2; the D gene is possibly TRBD1 (5 bases). V was pared by 8 bases and J by 7 bases, with 14 bases between. Germline loops: CDR1 LGHDT, CDR2 YNNKEL (reference sequence). The CDR3 sequence is 13 residues long. The DNA for the CDR3 is TGTGCCAGCGTCCTTAGGGGTTACGGGGAGCTGTTTTTT. Residues: CASVLRGYGELFF.